This TCR beta chain stems from a study of cytomegalovirus exposure and HLA in healthy donors (dated by TCRdb to about 2017). General notes on the study: According to an earlier analysis of a few hundred of the donors, about 179 million T cells yielded over 100 million unique TCR beta sequences and about 300 Gb of sequence data. Roughly 300 gigabases of sequencing data and some 85 million unique TCR sequences were included in an early release covering 550 to 650 HLA-typed donors. Of the 300 to 450 genotyped donors, less than 90% were placed in the genetic ancestry cluster associated with self-reported Caucasian donors. The study aimed to test whether cataloging public T cell receptors could reveal signatures of past pathogen exposure. The study profiled the T cell repertoires of more than 500 subjects by immunosequencing and related them to cytomegalovirus serostatus. Besides the first cohort of 500 to 700 subjects, a separate validation cohort made up of 120 different subjects was used. High-throughput TCR immunosequencing, statistical association of individual TCRs with disease status, and machine learning were combined to predict cytomegalovirus infection status. In a later analysis, previously published TCR beta repertoires from more than 500 donors were re-analyzed and high-resolution HLA genotyping was added so that TCR occurrence patterns could be studied. In the later analysis, no new phenotypic data were used to find candidate immune exposures; instead, reliance was placed on TCR beta sequences and their occurrence across donors. An earlier analysis of a few hundred of the donors applied high-throughput TCR beta sequencing to assess whether each TCR beta V gene segment acted as functional or pseudogenic. Donor age, sex, ethnicity and CMV serostatus were collected together with the repertoire data. A later genetic analysis used genome-wide SNP genotypes for about three fifths of the 666 donors, treating that subset as a discovery cohort. All discovery cohort repertoires had been generated using a single sequencing platform. HLA typing included class I and class II loci at four-digit resolution. Typing coverage differed by locus: A, B, C, DRB1 and DQB1 were typed in about 620-630 donors, DQA1 in about 560, DPA1 in 600 to 610, and DPB1 in 400 to 480. About five DR-DQ haplotypes were treated as single units for association and clustering because of strong linkage in the cohort. Among about 400 genotyped donors of the cohort, an average of approximately 240,000 unique TCR beta nucleotide sequences was sequenced per donor, of which about 18% were non-productive.

Library creation used the immunoSEQ multiplex PCR assay. The multiplex PCR relied on a mix of 60 forward primers for TCR Vbeta segments and 13 reverse primers for TCR Jbeta segments. A multiplex PCR assay on genomic DNA amplified the CDR3 region of rearranged TCR beta genes. The Illumina HiSeq System was used to sequence the amplified TCR beta libraries as 87-base-pair reads. The authors' pipeline ran thus. A later analysis tallied about 77 million unique TCR beta chains across the approximately 670 repertoires, and approximately 12 million of those chains were shared by two or more donors. To remove PCR and sequencing errors, raw reads were error-corrected and collapsed into unique sequences using a nearest-neighbor algorithm that merged closely related sequences. V, D and J gene segments were assigned by aligning CDR3 sequences to IMGT reference sequences. For a sequence to be retained, at least a six-nucleotide match to both a V gene segment and a J gene segment was required. Rearrangements were classified as productive when the CDR3 lacked stop codons and remained in frame with V and J, and all other rearrangements were classified as non-productive. CDR3 was defined according to IMGT convention as the region running from the second conserved V-encoded cysteine to the conserved J-encoded phenylalanine. The earlier analysis of 587 of the donors excluded sequences that lacked an unambiguous match to a single V gene segment. In an earlier analysis of approximately 500 of the donors, a V segment was called functional when productive rearrangements were above 56.7%, and segregating when the standard deviation between donors exceeded 5%. To diagnose cytomegalovirus status from the catalog of TCR beta chain sequences, a statistical classification framework was built. V and J gene assignment, in a later analysis, came from comparing TCR nucleotide sequences with IMGT/GENE-DB human TR gene sequences. A later analysis assigned CDR3 sequences and most-parsimonious VDJ recombination scenarios with the TCRdist pipeline. In a later analysis, each TCR beta chain was defined by its CDR3 amino acid sequence together with its V-gene family, and reads without a unique V-gene family were excluded. In a later analysis, fewer than 600 highly shared, low-generation-probability nucleotide sequences were removed to address suspected cross-contamination and a sequencing artifact. A later analysis calculated a clonal expansion index for each public chain from normalized within-repertoire ranks of inferred template counts. Generation probabilities in a later analysis came from a VDJ recombination model fitted to out-of-frame rearrangements, and those results were checked against IGoR. In a later analysis, hypergeometric tests were used to score TCR-TCR, TCR-HLA and TCR-CMV co-occurrence, with a repertoire-size bias correction applied to TCR pairs. In a later analysis, false discovery rates were estimated by permuting HLA or CMV assignments 20 times. In a later analysis, co-occurring TCRs were grouped using DBSCAN, with TCRdist sequence similarity added in when clustering inside HLA-allele-positive subsets. Repertoires with fewer than 30,000 or more than 120,000 public chains, plus five repertoires with anomalous nucleotide sharing, were excluded from co-occurrence clustering. TCRdb limited this immuneACCESS table to in-frame rearrangements with V and J called. A share of clones is missing; checked studies link under half to unresolved V genes, and the rest is unexplained. V and J calls and clone size are as listed in that table; D and trimming were resolved from the DNA. The data table for this sample lists 130,000 or so clones. The ten most abundant clones make up less than 2% of the sample.

General study outcomes and caveats: Some IMGT-functional V segments, including TRBV6-2 and TRBV6-3, could not be told apart with the 87-base-pair reads, so those segments were excluded. Broadly in line with IMGT annotations, most TCR beta V segments showed up in productive rearrangements about 87% or about 30% of the time in an earlier analysis of around 550 of the donors. Roughly uniform sequencing depth across donors was assumed in presence/absence analyses, although this assumption may not hold. Because counts were too low, roughly 17 rarely observed V segments, including chromosome 9 orphons, were left out of the earlier analysis of about 620 of the donors. The classifier was reported to diagnose cytomegalovirus status with high specificity and sensitivity in both the original and validation cohorts. Across donors, most TCR sequences were observed very rarely, whereas some public TCRs were present in many individuals. Because HLA typing was unavailable for some donors at each locus, only the typed subset was used in association tests. Immune exposure information for the cohort was limited to CMV serostatus. A group of highly shared sequence variants was considered likely to be a technical artifact of the sequencing pipeline. Assigning TCR associations to individual alleles was difficult when HLA alleles, especially DR and DQ, strongly co-occurred. A later analysis found that TCR association rates varied across HLA loci, with DRB1 alleles showing the most associated TCRs and HLA-C alleles the fewest. A further reported finding was that TCR beta sequences accurately predicted the HLA-A and HLA-B alleles for most subjects in the first cohort. The study listed 150 to 200 TCR beta chains as associated with cytomegalovirus. According to the authors, the approach could potentially be generalized to other disease states and immunological phenotypes. In a later genetic analysis, a missense DCLRE1C variant was associated with V-gene and J-gene trimming of TCR beta chains, and the association was replicated in an independent cohort. Compared with the roughly 710-donor mean, donors in an Asian-associated ancestry cluster had fewer N-insertions in productive TCRs, according to a later genetic analysis. Three of the identified cytomegalovirus-associated TCR beta chains were confirmed in vitro to be specific for cytomegalovirus antigens. Several of the top co-occurrence clusters appeared to be linked to parvovirus B19, influenza, CMV and Epstein-Barr virus, according to a later analysis. In a later analysis, about 16,000 TCR beta sequences were associated with specific HLA alleles at a false discovery rate of 0.05. In a later analysis, most CMV-associated TCR beta chains were found to appear HLA-restricted, with HLA associations seemingly driven largely by CMV exposure. Linkage disequilibrium might explain the correlated functional status among segregating V segments, but an unknown experimental factor could not be ruled out. In a later analysis, HLA-associated TCR beta chains showed more clonal expansion and lower generation probabilities than non-associated chains that were equally common. The cohort was sequenced for TCR beta chains only, and without alpha or paired-chain data the features that could be detected were limited.

Note on this clone: Which antigen it targets is not known.

The cohort comprised several hundred healthy bone marrow donors. All cohort members were sampled while nominally healthy, although unrecorded immune exposures were likely present. The donor was CMV seronegative and was included in the group of a few hundred seronegative cohort members. Each donor provided a peripheral blood sample, and peripheral blood mononuclear cells were used for TCR beta sequencing. The Qiagen DNeasy Blood Extraction Kit was used to extract genomic DNA from the blood cell samples. From the germline V gene, CDR1 is MRHNA and CDR2 is SNTAGT. Trimming leaves V shorter by 5 bases and J shorter by 0 bases, with the junction holding 2 bases beyond the gene matches. Including cysteine and phenylalanine, the CDR3 has 15 amino acids. Solely the CDR3 DNA is kept, with 45 bases framed from the first base.

Recombination linked TRBV6-4 to TRBJ2-3; 10 central bases correspond to TRBD2. This clonotype originated in a woman in her thirties or forties in good health and CMV-seronegative. Material: PBMCs. The CDR3 region reads CASSPGLASTDTQYF. At the DNA level, the sequence is TGTGCCAGCAGTCCGGGACTAGCGAGCACAGATACGCAGTATTTT.